Listed here are 3 T cell receptor beta chains from one sample, sequenced in a study of T cells in Graves' hyperthyroidism and ophthalmopathy. Amplified TCR beta CDR3 regions came from RNA transcripts. HTBI primers were used for first-round RT-PCR of the TCR CDR3. TCRdb independently ran MiXCR on the multiplex PCR reads; one entry per CDR3 protein. Of about 350,000 distinct CDR3 sequences listed, roughly 15% were seen once; the top ten hold 34%. The sequenced sample was blood. The receptors here all came from a woman aged 40-49 years with Graves' ophthalmopathy.

This clonotype was recorded a few times. The rearrangement joins TRBV29-1 to TRBJ2-5, with D perhaps matching TRBD2 (5 bases). CDR3 length equals 11 residues. The V gene's germline CDR1 is SQVTM and CDR2 ANQGSEA. V was clipped by 5 bases and J by 4 bases, with 8 bases between them. The CDR3 DNA reads as TGCAGCGTTAGAGGGTCAGAGACCCAGTACTTC. Amino acids: CSVRGSETQYF.

Ten or more counts support this clonotype. The V gene is TRBV6-1, the J gene TRBJ2-7; 7 bases map to TRBD2. Germline V lookup: CDR1 MNHNS, CDR2 SASEGT. Trimming took 3 bases from V and 3 from J; bases not matched to a gene: 5. The CDR3 has 14 residues. The CDR3 DNA reads as TGTGCCAGCAGTGATTCGGGAGGTATCTACGAGCAGTACTTC. This gives the protein CASSDSGGIYEQYF.

J is TRBJ2-1 and V is TRBV5-1, with D possibly matching TRBD2 (5 bases). The V end lost 0 bases, the J end lost 0 bases, and 13 bases lay between the germline ends. The germline V gene encodes CDR1 SGHRS and CDR2 YFSETQ. The CDR3 loop spans 17 amino acids. The CDR3 bases are TGCGCCAGCAGCTTGGCGGTAGCGAAAAGCTCCTACAATGAGCAGTTCTTC. Encoded protein: CASSLAVAKSSYNEQFF.